This TCR beta chain appears in the sequencing data of a study of Graves' ophthalmopathy and Graves' hyperthyroidism. Study-level findings and limits: A model built from 13 signatures distinguished ophthalmopathy from stable hyperthyroidism with about 86% sensitivity and around 78% specificity. Blood was where most expanded thyroid clonotypes above 0.001 frequency also turned up.

The V gene's germline CDR1 is LNHDA and CDR2 SQIVND (reference sequence). The CDR3 totals 13 residues. The J segment lost 0 bases and the V segment lost 9 bases, leaving 4 bases of the junction unmatched. RNA transcripts yielded amplified TCR beta CDR3 regions. In the first round, RT-PCR was carried out with HTBI primers, and a multiplex PCR formed the second round. TCRdb redid the calling of the multiplex PCR reads with MiXCR, one entry per CDR3 protein. The repertoire holds more than 1,000,000 distinct CDR3 sequences, less than 45% seen once, with over 8.5% in the top ten. Additional autoimmune diseases, uncontrolled infections, pregnancy or lactation disqualified patients. This clonotype was observed once. Its antigen is unknown. It is likely a read error, because the conserved phenylalanine at the end of the CDR3 is missing.

The rearrangement uses TRBV19 and TRBJ1-1; 7 bases line up with TRBD1. This receptor was obtained from an adult man with Graves' hyperthyroidism. Input material: peripheral blood or thyroid tissue (not recorded which). The CDR3 DNA follows: TGTGCCAGCAGGGGGAGAATGAACACTGAAGCTTTCTAT. It specifies CASRGRMNTEAFY.